Here is one T cell receptor (beta chain) with its context. Its target is unknown. This sample is part of a study of cytotoxic CD8 clonotypes in ibrutinib-treated CLL. Study at large: The response samples were taken once patients had been treated for a median of around 11 months, range 6 to 36.

Study observations and caveats: Progressing and sustained-remission patients had different sampling times. Clonality increased with ibrutinib response but returned toward baseline at progression.

The intended depth for sequencing was 1 in 200,000 to 1 in 1 million T cells. Libraries were prepared by immunoSEQ multiplex PCR; TCRdb keeps only in-frame clonotypes and omits some of them. The sample contains around 70,000 clones, 90% of which appear only once. Germline trimming cut 1 base from V and 9 bases from J; bases unmatched to any gene: 15. The CDR3 is made up of 18 amino acids. CDR1 is SGHVS, CDR2 FNYEAQ, per germline. The TCR sequence derives from a human donor with chronic lymphocytic leukemia. V usage is TRBV7-6 and J usage is TRBJ2-5; TRBD2 aligns across 12 bases. Source: PBMCs, taken after 12 months of ibrutinib treatment. The CDR3 DNA sequence: TGTGCCAGCAGCTTAGGTACCCTAGCGGGAGGGCACGGAGGGGCCCAGTACTTC. This codes for CASSLGTLAGGHGGAQYF.